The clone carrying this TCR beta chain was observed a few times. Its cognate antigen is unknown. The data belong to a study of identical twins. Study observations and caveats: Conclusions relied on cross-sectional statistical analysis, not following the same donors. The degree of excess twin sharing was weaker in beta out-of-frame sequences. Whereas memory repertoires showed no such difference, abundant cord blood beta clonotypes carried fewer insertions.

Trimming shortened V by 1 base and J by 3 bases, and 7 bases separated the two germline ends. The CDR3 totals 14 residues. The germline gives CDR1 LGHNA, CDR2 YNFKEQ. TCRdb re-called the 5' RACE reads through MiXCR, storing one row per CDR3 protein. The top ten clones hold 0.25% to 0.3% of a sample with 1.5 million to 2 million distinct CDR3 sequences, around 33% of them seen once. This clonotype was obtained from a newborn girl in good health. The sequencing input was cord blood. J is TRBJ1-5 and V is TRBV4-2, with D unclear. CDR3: CASSQAVSNQPQHF. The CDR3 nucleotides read TGTGCCAGCAGCCAAGCGGTCTCCAATCAGCCCCAGCATTTT.